These 20 T cell receptor beta chains were all obtained from the same sample, sequenced in a study of T-cell memory formation after mild COVID-19 (dated by TCRdb to the early 2020s). Libraries were built with 5' RACE. TCRdb names Illumina NovaSeq 6000 as the instrument used. TCRdb reran the public reads through fastp at Q25 and MiXCR, keeping productive beta chains. Every distinct CDR3 protein forms one entry, paired with its most common genes and DNA. Counted in this sample were under 650,000 distinct CDR3 sequences; around 17% of them appeared once. The ten largest clones capture around 12% of the sample. The sequenced sample was PBMCs or a T cell subset sorted from them (not recorded which). All receptors derive from an adult woman who had mild COVID-19 (a few samples of this study predate the infection). The sample titles of this study are shuffled in the database, so cell type and time point are left out; the donor was told from shared clones.

The chain is built from TRBV19 and TRBJ1-1, with D tentatively TRBD1 (6 bases). Germline loops: CDR1 LNHDA, CDR2 SQIVND (reference sequence). V was pared by 3 bases and J by 2 bases, with 13 bases between. CDR3 length: 15 amino acids. The DNA of the CDR3 is TGTGCCAGTAGTATCGGCTCAGGGGCAAACACTGAAGCTTTCTTT. Encoded protein: CASSIGSGANTEAFF.

There are a few counts of this clonotype. V usage is TRBV9 and J usage is TRBJ2-1, with TRBD2 matching 9 bases. This CDR3 region has 16 residues. V was clipped by 1 base and J by 3 bases; unmatched bases: 5. From germline, CDR1 is SGDLS and CDR2 YYNGEE. The CDR3 region has the DNA TGTGCCAGCAGCGTAAGCCTAGCGGGGATCTACAATGAGCAGTTCTTC. It specifies CASSVSLAGIYNEQFF.

The chain is built from TRBV12-3 or TRBV12-4 and TRBJ2-3; TRBD1 matches at 11 bases. With 5 bases clipped from V and 6 bases from J, the junction kept 1 base outside the gene matches. This CDR3 spans 13 amino acids. CDR3 coding DNA: TGTGCCAGCAGTGGGACAGGGGGGGATACGCAGTATTTT. It is translated as CASSGTGGDTQYF.

The genes are TRBV7-2 and TRBJ2-3, with unresolved D. CDR1 SGHTA and CDR2 FQGNSA come from the germline V gene. V dropped 4 bases and J dropped 4 bases, with 6 bases sitting between them. CDR3 length equals 12 residues. The CDR3 is CASSSRSDTQYF. The CDR3 region has the DNA TGTGCCAGCAGCTCCCGGTCAGATACGCAGTATTTT.

This clonotype was detected only a few times. Here the CDR3 DNA reads TGCGCCAGCAGCCTGGGACAGTCAAAGGTCTACGAGCAGTACTTC. The encoded protein is CASSLGQSKVYEQYF. The V gene is TRBV4-1, the J gene TRBJ2-7; 7 nucleotides match TRBD1. The V gene end was trimmed by 4 bases and the J gene end by 3 bases; junction bases not matched to a gene: 9. There are 15 residues in the CDR3. Germline lookup yields CDR1 MGHRA and CDR2 YSYEKL.

The gene calls are TRBV11-3 and TRBJ2-3; no clear D gene. V gave up 1 base and J gave up 2 bases, with 10 bases separating them. The CDR3 runs to 15 residues. Germline CDR1 reads SGHNT; CDR2 reads YENEEA. For the CDR3, the DNA is TGTGCCAGCAGCTTAGGGTACCCCTTCACAGATACGCAGTATTTT. It specifies CASSLGYPFTDTQYF.

This clonotype occurred a few times. V usage is TRBV18 and J usage is TRBJ1-1; tentatively, D is TRBD1 (5 bases). This CDR3 region has 18 residues. V was pared by 4 bases and J by 4 bases, with 25 bases between. From germline, CDR1 is KGHSH and CDR2 LQKENI. The chain's CDR3 is CASSQAGQGSWKRTEAFF. CDR3 bases: TGTGCCAGCTCACAGGCAGGGCAGGGCTCGTGGAAGCGCACTGAAGCTTTCTTT.

This clonotype came up once. The rearrangement links TRBV18 to TRBJ2-7; D might be TRBD1 (6 bases). CDR3 length: 17 amino acids. Germline CDR1 reads KGHSH; CDR2 reads LQKENI. V lost 3 bases, J lost 9 bases, and 27 bases lay in between. Here the CDR3 reads CASSPEPASYGLQGQYF. Written as DNA, the CDR3 is TGTGCCAGCTCACCCGAACCCGCTTCCTATGGGTTACAGGGGCAGTACTTC.

This clonotype was counted only a few times. The chain carries TRBV2 and TRBJ1-6, with D possibly matching TRBD1 (5 bases). With 7 bases removed from V and 10 bases from J, the gap between germline ends came to 23 bases. CDR1 and CDR2 from the germline V gene are SNHLY and FYNNEI. This CDR3 contains 16 residues. The CDR3 DNA is TGTGCCAGCAAGGCCCCCGGGAGGGGATCGTTGTCACCCCTCCACTTT. It yields the protein CASKAPGRGSLSPLHF. Complete variable domain (other parts from reference TRBV2 and TRBJ1-6): EPEVTQTPSHQVTQMGQEVILRCVPISNHLYFYWYRQILGQKVEFLVSFYNNEISEKSEIFDDQFSVERPDGSNFTLKIRSTKLEDSAMYFCASKAPGRGSLSPLHFGNGTRLTVT.

The table lists this clonotype with a count of one. The chain recombines TRBV7-9 with TRBJ1-3; possibly TRBD1 for D (6 bases). CDR1 and CDR2 from the germline V gene are SEHNR and FQNEAQ (reference sequence). The CDR3 is 15 amino acids. With 11 bases removed from V and 3 bases from J, the gap between germline ends came to 20 bases. The CDR3 region has the DNA TGTGCCTACGAACCGGGACACATCGGTGGAAACACCATATATTTT. It yields the protein CAYEPGHIGGNTIYF.

The gene calls are TRBV4-2 and TRBJ2-2; 7 bases agree with TRBD2. With 1 base clipped from V and 4 bases from J, the junction kept 6 bases outside the gene matches. Germline CDR1 is LGHNA and CDR2 is YNFKEQ. The CDR3 runs to 16 residues. The CDR3 nucleotides read TGTGCCAGCAGCCAAGTTACGGGGGGAGCCACCGGGGAGCTGTTTTTT. It is translated as CASSQVTGGATGELFF.

At least ten counts were recorded for this clonotype. This chain uses TRBV20-1 with TRBJ2-7; D possibly matches TRBD1 or TRBD2 (5 bases each). With 7 bases removed from V and 0 bases from J, the gap between germline ends came to 13 bases. Germline loops: CDR1 DFQATT, CDR2 SNEGSKA (reference sequence). The CDR3 is made up of 13 amino acids. DNA of the CDR3: TGCAGTGTGCGGCCCGGGACCTCCTACGAGCAGTACTTC. It yields the protein CSVRPGTSYEQYF.

This clonotype has at least ten counts. CDR3 sequence (DNA): TGCAGTGCTAAGGGACGGGAGGGTTTGGAAACTGAAGCTTTCTTT. It encodes CSAKGREGLETEAFF. The V call is TRBV20-1, the J call TRBJ1-1, with TRBD1 as a possible D gene (5 bases). Per the germline V gene, CDR1 is DFQATT and CDR2 is SNEGSKA (reference sequence). This CDR3 spans 15 amino acids. Trimming left V 4 bases short and J 5 bases short, with 20 bases between.

This clonotype was counted only a few times. The rearrangement links TRBV20-1 to TRBJ2-3; weak D call: TRBD2 (6 bases). Germline assignment: CDR1 DFQATT and CDR2 SNEGSKA (reference sequence). V was trimmed by 2 bases and J by 0 bases, leaving 12 bases between them. The CDR3 is made up of 15 amino acids. CDR3 in DNA: TGCAGTGCTAGATTGCTGGGACTCAGCACAGATACGCAGTATTTT. It translates to CSARLLGLSTDTQYF.

The rearrangement uses TRBV16 and TRBJ2-2, with 7 nucleotides matching TRBD1. Germline lookup yields CDR1 KGHSY and CDR2 FQNENV. Trimming at V came to 5 bases and at J to 7 bases, leaving 7 bases not matched to a gene. CDR3 length: 14 residues. CDR3 coding DNA: TGTGCCAGCAGCTCGCTACAGGGGAACGGGGAGCTGTTTTTT. Protein product: CASSSLQGNGELFF.

CDR3 sequence: CASSSYGLDRGSGYEQYF. The CDR3 nucleotides read TGTGCCAGCAGCTCCTATGGGCTCGACAGGGGGAGCGGCTACGAGCAGTACTTC. The chain combines TRBV11-1 with TRBJ2-7, with 9 bases matching TRBD1. The V gene end was trimmed by 4 bases and the J gene end by 3 bases; junction bases not matched to a gene: 16. The CDR3 totals 18 residues. Germline V CDR1 and CDR2: SGHAT, FQDESV (reference sequence).

This clonotype was observed a handful of times. V gene TRBV7-9 combines with J gene TRBJ1-5; unclear D gene. CDR3 length: 15 residues. V gave up 5 bases and J gave up 3 bases, with 14 bases separating them. Germline CDR1 and CDR2: SEHNR and FQNEAQ (reference sequence). Here the CDR3 DNA reads TGTGCCAGCAGCCCCTGGGAAGGGTCCAATCAGCCCCAGCATTTT. It is translated as CASSPWEGSNQPQHF.

This clonotype was counted between two and nine times. The rearrangement links TRBV6-1 to TRBJ2-1; possible D gene TRBD2, 7 bases. This CDR3 is built from 16 residues. CDR1 is MNHNS and CDR2 is SASEGT in the germline V gene. The V gene lost 2 bases and the J gene lost 8 bases, with 19 bases spanning the gap. The CDR3 is CASSEWRGRAHHEQFF. The CDR3, as DNA: TGTGCCAGCAGTGAATGGAGGGGGAGGGCCCATCATGAGCAGTTCTTC.

The CDR3 reads CAWVRRGGTDTQYF. CDR3 DNA: TGTGCCTGGGTTAGGCGGGGGGGCACAGATACGCAGTATTTT. The V call is TRBV30, the J call TRBJ2-3; 8 nucleotides match TRBD2. Germline values: CDR1 GTSNPN, CDR2 SVGIG (reference sequence). Losses at the gene ends were 5 bases for V and 1 base for J; bases not matched to a gene: 5. The CDR3 is 14 residues long. Combining the CDR3 with reference TRBV30 and TRBJ2-3 gives the whole variable domain SQTIHQWPATLVQPVGSPLSLECTVEGTSNPNLYWYRQAAGRGLQLLFYSVGIGQISSEVPQNLSASRPQDRQFILSSKKLLLSDSGFYLCAWVRRGGTDTQYFGPGTRLTVL.

The chain employs TRBV11-2 and TRBJ1-2, with D uncertain. The V gene's germline CDR1 is SGHAT and CDR2 FQNNGV. The V end was cut by 5 bases, the J end by 2 bases, with 15 bases between. The CDR3 is made up of 15 amino acids. CDR3 DNA sequence: TGTGCCAGCAGCGTAACCCCGACACAGAACTATGGCTACACCTTC. Translated, it gives CASSVTPTQNYGYTF.